Listed below are T cell receptor beta chains from one sample, sequenced in a study of blood T cell repertoires in COVID-19. Produced via immunoSEQ multiplex PCR; TCRdb's table is partial and in-frame only. The sample yields some 250,000 clones, around 83% seen once. Sequencing used peripheral blood. The origin of the receptors is an elderly man with acute or convalescent COVID-19. Both conserved end residues are part of each CDR3. The D gene is left open where the match is weak. A row's size may be missing; if present it is once, few, many or a size class.

CDR3: CATSRVLYNQPQHF
DNA: TGTGCCACCAGCAGAGTCCTGTACAATCAGCCCCAGCATTTT
D: NA
V: TRBV15
size: NA
J: TRBJ1-5
length: 14

CDR3: CASSLDRLAKETQYF
DNA: TGTGCCAGCAGCTTAGATCGACTCGCTAAAGAGACCCAGTACTTC
D: NA
V: TRBV7-9
size: NA
J: TRBJ2-5
length: 15

CDR3: CASSDLGGNYGYTF
DNA: TGTGCCAGCAGTGATCTTGGGGGCAACTATGGCTACACCTTC
D: NA
V: TRBV6-1
size: NA
J: TRBJ1-2
length: 14

CDR3: CSVEGQSYEQYF
DNA: TGCAGCGTTGAAGGGCAGTCCTACGAGCAGTACTTC
D: NA
V: TRBV29-1
size: NA
J: TRBJ2-7
length: 12

CDR3: CASSLAGAPTGELFF
DNA: TGTGCTAGCAGCTTAGCTGGGGCTCCCACCGGGGAGCTGTTTTTT
D: NA
V: TRBV7-7
size: few
J: TRBJ2-2
length: 15

CDR3: CASSLATGAQGGDTQYF
DNA: TGCGCCAGCAGCTTGGCGACAGGGGCCCAAGGTGGAGATACGCAGTATTTT
D: TRBD1
V: TRBV5-1
size: NA
J: TRBJ2-3
length: 17

CDR3: CASSQASGSYEQYF
DNA: TGTGCCAGCAGCCAGGCTAGCGGGTCCTACGAGCAGTACTTC
D: TRBD2
V: TRBV3-1/TRBV3-2
size: NA
J: TRBJ2-7
length: 14

CDR3: CASSQEGSYEQYF
DNA: TGTGCCAGCAGCCAAGAGGGGAGCTACGAGCAGTACTTC
D: NA
V: TRBV3-1/TRBV3-2
size: NA
J: TRBJ2-7
length: 13

CDR3: CASSLQGGELFF
DNA: TGCGCCAGCAGCCTCCAGGGCGGGGAGCTGTTTTTT
D: NA
V: TRBV5-1
size: once
J: TRBJ2-2
length: 12

CDR3: CASSLVPSGGYNEQFF
DNA: TGCGCCAGCAGCTTGGTCCCTAGCGGAGGCTACAATGAGCAGTTCTTC
D: TRBD2
V: TRBV5-1
size: NA
J: TRBJ2-1
length: 16

CDR3: CASSQMREQFF
DNA: TGTGCCAGCAGCCAAATGAGGGAGCAGTTCTTC
D: NA
V: TRBV7-8
size: NA
J: TRBJ2-1
length: 11

CDR3: CASSRDRGETQYF
DNA: TGTGCCAGCAGTCGGGACAGGGGGGAGACCCAGTACTTC
D: TRBD1
V: TRBV2
size: NA
J: TRBJ2-5
length: 13

CDR3: CASSHRQAGDEQFF
DNA: TGCGCCAGCAGCCATCGACAGGCTGGGGATGAGCAGTTCTTC
D: NA
V: TRBV5-1
size: NA
J: TRBJ2-1
length: 14

CDR3: CASSLVQGSWETQYF
DNA: TGTGCCAGCAGCTTAGTCCAGGGGTCTTGGGAGACCCAGTACTTC
D: NA
V: TRBV7-9
size: NA
J: TRBJ2-5
length: 15

CDR3: CASSFRGSTDTQYF
DNA: TGTGCCAGCAGCTTCCGGGGGAGCACAGATACGCAGTATTTT
D: NA
V: TRBV5-4
size: NA
J: TRBJ2-3
length: 14

CDR3: CASSLGSSNGYEQYF
DNA: TGCGCCAGCAGCTTGGGTAGCTCAAACGGGTACGAGCAGTACTTC
D: NA
V: TRBV5-1
size: NA
J: TRBJ2-7
length: 15

CDR3: CASSLGAGARADTQYF
DNA: TGTGCCAGCAGCTTGGGAGCGGGAGCAAGAGCAGATACGCAGTATTTT
D: TRBD2
V: TRBV5-4
size: NA
J: TRBJ2-3
length: 16

CDR3: CASSLGGLAGVAEQFF
DNA: TGTGCCAGCAGCCTAGGCGGACTAGCGGGAGTAGCTGAGCAGTTCTTC
D: TRBD2
V: TRBV7-8
size: once
J: TRBJ2-1
length: 16

CDR3: CASSPQQQGYGYTF
DNA: TGTGCCAGCAGCCCTCAACAACAGGGCTATGGCTACACCTTC
D: NA
V: TRBV11-2
size: NA
J: TRBJ1-2
length: 14

CDR3: CASSQDWGANYGYTF
DNA: TGTGCCAGCAGCCAAGACTGGGGCGCGAACTATGGCTACACCTTC
D: NA
V: TRBV3-1/TRBV3-2
size: NA
J: TRBJ1-2
length: 15

CDR3: CASPPARDRGIRNQPQHF
DNA: TGTGCCAGCCCGCCGGCCCGGGACAGGGGAATTAGGAATCAGCCCCAGCATTTT
D: TRBD1
V: TRBV28
size: NA
J: TRBJ1-5
length: 18

CDR3: CASSLRDRVGDEQFF
DNA: TGTGCCAGCAGCTTAAGGGACAGGGTCGGAGATGAGCAGTTCTTC
D: TRBD1
V: TRBV7-8
size: NA
J: TRBJ2-1
length: 15

CDR3: CASSLEGIVGRGEQFF
DNA: TGCGCCAGCAGCTTGGAAGGGATAGTTGGCCGGGGTGAGCAGTTCTTC
D: NA
V: TRBV5-1
size: NA
J: TRBJ2-1
length: 16

CDR3: CASSPMGPPETQYF
DNA: TGCGCCAGCAGCCCAATGGGCCCACCAGAGACCCAGTACTTC
D: NA
V: TRBV5-1
size: once
J: TRBJ2-5
length: 14

CDR3: CASSSAAALNYGYTF
DNA: TGTGCCAGCAGTTCCGCAGCGGCTCTCAACTATGGCTACACCTTC
D: NA
V: TRBV28
size: NA
J: TRBJ1-2
length: 15

CDR3: CASSLERGGGASYTGELFF
DNA: TGTGCCAGCAGCCTAGAGCGGGGCGGGGGAGCTTCGTACACCGGGGAGCTGTTTTTT
D: TRBD2
V: TRBV28
size: NA
J: TRBJ2-2
length: 19